This T cell receptor beta chain was recorded in a study of blood T cell repertoires in COVID-19. Study overall: There were acute and convalescent COVID-19 samples, and they came from the United States, Italy and Spain. The cDNA or gDNA used as material had been derived from T cells, B-cell-depleted T cells, or PBMCs.

Original analysis: It was from reference gene primer amplification that nucleated cell counts were estimated. Sequencing used immunoSEQ multiplex PCR; TCRdb keeps in-frame clones, though not all of them. The D gene and trimming were derived from the DNA, and the V and J assignments and clone size from that table. The repertoire has 250,000 to 300,000 clones, over 80% of them found once; the top ten carry about 4.5%. In germline, CDR1 is MGHRA, CDR2 YSYEKL. This CDR3 has 15 residues. The J segment lost 4 bases and the V segment lost 2 bases, leaving 8 bases of the junction unmatched. Sequenced sample: peripheral blood. This TCR derives from a man aged 60-69 years who had recovered from COVID-19. V gene TRBV4-1 combines with J gene TRBJ2-7; 7 nucleotides line up with TRBD1. CDR3 sequence: CASSQSVDRMYEQYF. CDR3 DNA sequence: TGCGCCAGCAGCCAATCGGTGGACAGGATGTACGAGCAGTACTTC.